The T cell receptor beta chain described here comes from a study of post-analysis software for immune sequencing data. Study background: The disease courses spanned relapsing-remitting, secondary progressive and progressive-relapsing forms of multiple sclerosis.

Tagging with unique molecular identifiers was a feature of the TCR beta cDNA libraries. There were roughly 1 to 11 million T cells, and 400,000 to 650,000 cDNA molecules came from them. Using its own MiXCR run on the PCR reads, TCRdb lists one record per CDR3 protein. Of 650,000 to 850,000 distinct CDR3 sequences listed, under 60% are singletons. Notes on the study in general: F measure showed strong co-clustering of same-batch samples. Controls showed significantly higher normalized Chao1 diversity than did multiple sclerosis patients.

This clonotype was observed a few times. What it recognizes is unknown. The sequencing sample was made of blood. The sequence was obtained from a girl under 18 with multiple sclerosis.

The CDR3 bases are TGTGCCAGCAGCCGGTCCAGGCCGACGGGAGCGGAGGATACGCAGTATTTT. It encodes CASSRSRPTGAEDTQYF. The rearrangement joins TRBV28 to TRBJ2-3; D perhaps matches TRBD2 (6 bases). Germline V lookup: CDR1 MDHEN, CDR2 SYDVKM. Deletions cut 6 bases from V and 6 bases from J, with 25 bases between. The CDR3 extends over 17 amino acids.